This T cell receptor (beta chain) emerged from a study of blood T cell repertoires in COVID-19. As processed by the authors: By means of reference gene primer amplification, nucleated cell counts were estimated. Using immunoSEQ multiplex PCR, the repertoire was profiled, and TCRdb retains in-frame clones only, with some absent. V, J and clone size reflect that table, while D and trimming were determined from the DNA. The repertoire consists of just over 150,000 clones, with 88% occurring once and the leading ten covering around 7%. Across about two dozen US areas, participants ranged in age from about 18 to 90 years. Allocation to cohorts depended on clinical history reported by the participants. The TCR comes from a woman in her fifties or sixties who had recovered from COVID-19. What was sequenced was PBMCs or T cells enriched from blood (not recorded which).

The CDR3 DNA follows: TGCGCCAGCAGCACCTTACAGGGAGGGGGCTCTGGAAACACCATATATTTT. Its translation is CASSTLQGGGSGNTIYF. V is TRBV5-1 and J is TRBJ1-3; tentatively, D is TRBD1 (6 bases). CDR1 is SGHRS and CDR2 is YFSETQ in the germline V gene. V lost 4 bases and J 0 bases, leaving 17 bases between the germline ends. The CDR3 spans 17 residues.